This T cell receptor (beta chain) was documented in a study of blood T cells in healthy people across ages. Looking at the study overall: T cells yielded about one barcoded beta molecule per two cells through template switching. Overall study findings and caveats: Getting older went along with TCR beta diversity per million T cells dropping roughly linearly.

V lost 7 bases to trimming and J lost 6 bases, with 10 bases between them. Germline CDR1 and CDR2: DFQATT and SNEGSKA (reference sequence). The CDR3 is 10 residues long. Regarding this clonotype: Its target is unknown.

It was with a sample-barcoded 5' primer and a J-beta primer mix that a second PCR of about 6 to 12 cycles was run. TCRdb called the 5' RACE reads again in MiXCR, with one record for every CDR3 protein. Here the sample spans about 780,000 distinct CDR3 sequences, approximately 67% being singletons. Sequencing input: blood. The TCR originated in a man aged 25-45 years in good health. The chain uses TRBV20-1 and TRBJ2-7; D uncertain. This CDR3 reads CSVGFGEQYF. Written as DNA, the CDR3 is TGCAGTGTCGGGTTTGGCGAGCAGTACTTC.